This note documents a single TCR beta chain sequence. This record comes from a study of control samples from healthy donors and cancer patients. Sequenced by immunoSEQ multiplex PCR; TCRdb stores in-frame clones only, minus some. This sample carries approximately 100,000 clones, 80% to 95% of them seen once, and the ten largest clones take around 3%. This receptor was identified in a human donor in good health. The donor label of this sample is uncertain. Sequencing was done on a sample of blood.

The CDR3, as DNA: TGTGCTAGTGGTTTGGTCCTCAAGTCTAGCACAGATACGCAGTATTTT. This encodes CASGLVLKSSTDTQYF. The chain employs TRBV12-5 and TRBJ2-3; unclear D gene. CDR3 length equals 16 residues. V was shortened by 0 bases and J by 0 bases, with 10 bases between the two germline ends. Germline assignment: CDR1 LGHNT and CDR2 FRNRAP.